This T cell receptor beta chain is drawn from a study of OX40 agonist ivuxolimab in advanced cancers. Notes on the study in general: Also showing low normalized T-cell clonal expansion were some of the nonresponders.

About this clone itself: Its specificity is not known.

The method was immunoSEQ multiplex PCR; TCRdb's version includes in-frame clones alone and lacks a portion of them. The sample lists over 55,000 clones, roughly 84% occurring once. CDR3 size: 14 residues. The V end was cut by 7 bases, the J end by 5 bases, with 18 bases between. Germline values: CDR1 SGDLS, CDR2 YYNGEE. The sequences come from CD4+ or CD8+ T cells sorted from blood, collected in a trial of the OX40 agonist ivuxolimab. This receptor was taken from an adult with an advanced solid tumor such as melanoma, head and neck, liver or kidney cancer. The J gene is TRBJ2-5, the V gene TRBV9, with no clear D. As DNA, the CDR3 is TGTGCCAGCGCTAGGCGTGGGTTGGGGGAGACCCAGTACTTC. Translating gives CASARRGLGETQYF.